The 16 T cell receptor beta chains presented below share a single source sample, sequenced in a study of T cell responses to AZD1222 COVID-19 vaccine. Assay used: immunoSEQ multiplex PCR; TCRdb lists only in-frame clones, some missing. The top ten clones hold 1.3% of a sample with 150,000 to 200,000 clones, about 92% of them seen once. The source was peripheral blood, collected 28 days after the second AZD1222 dose. The origin of the receptors is an adult who received the AZD1222 COVID-19 vaccine.

This rearrangement joins TRBV6-1 to TRBJ1-4; tentative D call: TRBD1 (6 bases). The germline CDR1 and CDR2 sequences are MNHNS and SASEGT. V lost 3 bases and J 3 bases, leaving 11 bases between the germline ends. CDR3 length: 15 residues. The CDR3 sequence: CASSDRGTPNEKLFF. CDR3 nucleotide sequence: TGTGCCAGCAGTGACAGAGGGACACCTAATGAAAAACTGTTTTTT.

The chain combines TRBV7-9 with TRBJ1-2; D not certain. The V end was cut by 5 bases, the J end by 1 base, with 5 bases between. The germline V gene encodes CDR1 SEHNR and CDR2 FQNEAQ (reference sequence). The CDR3 is made up of 12 amino acids. The CDR3 coding sequence is TGTGCCAGCAGCCAAATTAACTATGGCTACACCTTC. Protein product: CASSQINYGYTF.

The chain recombines TRBV7-6 with TRBJ2-7; TRBD1 agrees at 7 bases. Per germline, CDR1 SGHVS and CDR2 FNYEAQ. V dropped 5 bases and J dropped 6; count of bases not matched to a gene: 10. CDR3 size: 14 residues. In DNA, the CDR3 is TGTGCCAGCAGCAGCCGGACAGGTTCGGGCGAGCAGTACTTC. Protein: CASSSRTGSGEQYF.

The rearrangement uses TRBV27 and TRBJ1-5; the D gene is possibly TRBD1 (5 bases). CDR3 length equals 18 residues. CDR1 is MNHEY, CDR2 SMNVEV, per germline (reference sequence). Trimming cost V 4 bases and J 4 bases, with 23 bases left between them. CDR3 DNA sequence: TGTGCCAGCAGTTCCACATCTGGGGCAGGCCTGCGGAATCAGCCCCAGCATTTT. Protein product: CASSSTSGAGLRNQPQHF.

This chain connects TRBV2 to TRBJ1-4; 9 bases are a match to TRBD1. From germline, CDR1 is SNHLY and CDR2 FYNNEI. V gave up 6 bases and J gave up 7 bases; unmatched junction bases: 9. The CDR3 length is 15 residues. DNA for the CDR3: TGTGCCAGCAGCGCGGTGACAGGGGGATCTGAAAAACTGTTTTTT. Residues: CASSAVTGGSEKLFF.

The chain combines TRBV28 with TRBJ2-1; the D gene could be TRBD1 or TRBD2 (5 bases each). The CDR3 contains 12 residues. Germline loops: CDR1 MDHEN, CDR2 SYDVKM. Trimming removed 6 bases at V and 7 bases at J, with 10 bases between. The CDR3 spells CASRSGPNEQFF. Here the CDR3 DNA reads TGTGCCAGCAGGTCGGGGCCTAATGAGCAGTTCTTC.

V gene TRBV7-8 combines with J gene TRBJ2-1; the match to TRBD2 covers 10 bases. Trimming removed 2 bases from V and 7 bases from J; junction bases left unmatched: 5. Looked up from germline, CDR1 is SGHVS and CDR2 is FQNEAQ. This CDR3 is built from 15 residues. The chain's CDR3 is CASSLIAGGGNEQFF. The CDR3 DNA reads TGTGCCAGCAGCTTAATAGCGGGGGGCGGGAATGAGCAGTTCTTC.

The CDR3 DNA reads TGTGCCAGCAGCTATACTAGCGGGATGACCTACGAGCAGTACTTC. Its protein is CASSYTSGMTYEQYF. V is TRBV7-6 and J is TRBJ2-7; 10 bases line up with TRBD2. The CDR3 is 15 amino acids. The junction had 5 bases not matched to a gene; V was cut back by 4 bases and J by 2 bases. Germline CDR1 SGHVS, CDR2 FNYEAQ.

The chain recombines TRBV14 with TRBJ1-2, with D perhaps matching TRBD1 (6 bases). The V and J ends lost 0 bases and 7 bases respectively, with 18 bases between them. The length of the CDR3 is 16 residues. CDR1 is SGHDN, CDR2 FVKESK, per germline. CDR3 sequence: CASSQDRGGQAVGYTF. In nucleotides, the CDR3 is TGTGCCAGCAGCCAAGATCGCGGGGGGCAGGCGGTTGGCTACACCTTC.

This chain joins TRBV6-6 and TRBJ1-1; D ambiguous. CDR3 length equals 14 residues. The V gene lost 5 bases and the J gene lost 5 bases, with 15 bases spanning the gap. Per germline, CDR1 MNHNY and CDR2 SVGAGI (reference sequence). This chain's CDR3 is CASSLRPLGTEAFF. DNA for the CDR3: TGTGCCAGCAGTCTACGACCCCTGGGGACTGAAGCTTTCTTT.

This chain joins TRBV7-9 and TRBJ1-4, with 8 bases identical to TRBD1. Germline V lookup: CDR1 SEHNR, CDR2 FQNEAQ (reference sequence). The V segment lost 0 bases and the J segment 2 bases; nucleotides outside the gene matches: 5. CDR3 length equals 17 residues. Here the CDR3 reads CASSLAGQGATNEKLFF. CDR3 DNA sequence: TGTGCCAGCAGCTTAGCGGGCCAGGGGGCGACTAATGAAAAACTGTTTTTT.

The chain recombines TRBV29-1 with TRBJ1-3, with TRBD1 as a possible D gene (6 bases). Germline loops: CDR1 SQVTM, CDR2 ANQGSEA. The CDR3 has 14 amino acids. The V end was cut by 5 bases, the J end by 0 bases, with 11 bases between. CDR3 DNA: TGCAGCGTTTCCCCGGACAGCTCTGGAAACACCATATATTTT. It specifies CSVSPDSSGNTIYF. Full variable domain (rest looked up from reference TRBV29-1 and TRBJ1-3): SAVISQKPSRDICQRGTSLTIQCQVDSQVTMMFWYRQQPGQSLTLIATANQGSEATYESGFVIDKFPISRPNLTFSTLTVSNMSPEDSSIYLCSVSPDSSGNTIYFGEGSWLTVV.

The rearrangement uses TRBV5-6 and TRBJ1-2, with no clear D. CDR3 length equals 12 residues. Germline values: CDR1 SGHDT, CDR2 YYEEEE. V gave up 7 bases and J gave up 7 bases, with 14 bases separating them. CDR3 residues: CASGSTSRGYTF. The CDR3 DNA reads TGTGCCAGCGGTTCTACCTCCCGTGGCTACACCTTC. Full variable domain (rest looked up from reference TRBV5-6 and TRBJ1-2): DAGVTQSPTHLIKTRGQQVTLRCSPKSGHDTVSWYQQALGQGPQFIFQYYEEEERQRGNFPDRFSGHQFPNYSSELNVNALLLGDSALYLCASGSTSRGYTFGSGTRLTVV.

V usage is TRBV25-1 and J usage is TRBJ2-7, with D tentatively TRBD1 (5 bases). The length of the CDR3 is 14 residues. Germline V gene sequence: CDR1 MGHDK, CDR2 SYGVNS. Trimming shortened V by 8 bases and J by 1 base, and 15 bases separated the two germline ends. In nucleotides, the CDR3 is TGTGCCAGCGCCCCAGGGTTTCCTTCCTACGAGCAGTACTTC. This gives the protein CASAPGFPSYEQYF.

CDR3 sequence: CASSKRDYRVAGPQYF. The CDR3 nucleotides are TGTGCCAGCAGCAAAAGGGACTACAGGGTCGCGGGCCCGCAGTATTTT. V usage is TRBV21-1 and J usage is TRBJ2-3; TRBD2 was called by the table and not checked on the DNA. TRBV21-1 is a known pseudogene. The CDR3 covers 16 residues.

The chain uses TRBV7-9 and TRBJ1-1, with no clear D. Germline V gene data show CDR1 as SEHNR and CDR2 as FQNEAQ (reference sequence). V was shortened by 5 bases and J by 5 bases, with 15 bases between the two germline ends. This CDR3 has 14 amino acids. CDR3 region: CASSTSGVITEAFF. The DNA for the CDR3 is TGTGCCAGCAGCACTAGCGGGGTTATTACTGAAGCTTTCTTT.